The clone carrying this TCR beta chain showed up just once. V gave up 0 bases and J gave up 4 bases; unmatched junction bases: 10. CDR3 size: 18 residues. The germline gives CDR1 MGHRA, CDR2 YSYEKL. Time point given: late/post reinfection, 12 to 24 weeks after detection. TCR sequencing was done directly ex vivo on sorted cells, without expansion in vitro. Clones were sequenced by immunoSEQ multiplex PCR, and TCRdb holds only the in-frame ones, with some missing. Of some 50,000 clones in the sample, roughly 87% were seen once. This specimen belongs to a study of memory CD8 T cells in hepatitis C reinfection. About the research overall: Two donors resolved primary infection, then developed chronic reinfection. HCV reinfection: RNA-positive following two negative tests at least 60 days apart. Late/post reinfection sampling occurred 12 to 24 weeks after detected reinfection.

The chain is built from TRBV4-1 and TRBJ1-3; 9 bases match TRBD1. Material for sequencing was naive CD8+ T cells sorted from blood. This receptor was obtained from a man aged 18 to 30 with hepatitis C virus infection. The CDR3 DNA reads TGCGCCAGCAGCCAAGATTGGAGGGGACAGGGTCCGGGAAACACCATATATTTT. Encoded protein: CASSQDWRGQGPGNTIYF.